The 9 T cell receptor beta chains presented below share a single source sample, sequenced in a study of blood T cell repertoires in COVID-19. The method was immunoSEQ multiplex PCR; TCRdb's version includes in-frame clones alone and lacks a portion of them. The sample consists of approximately 300,000 clones, around 83% of them appearing once. The specimen was peripheral blood. All receptors come from a woman between 50 and 59 years old with acute or convalescent COVID-19.

The chain combines TRBV11-3 with TRBJ1-1; D perhaps matches TRBD1 (5 bases). Deletions cut 0 bases from V and 3 bases from J, with 11 bases between. The CDR3 totals 15 residues. Looked up from germline, CDR1 is SGHNT and CDR2 is YENEEA. Here the CDR3 reads CASSLDGFRDTEAFF. CDR3 bases: TGTGCCAGCAGCTTAGATGGATTCAGGGACACTGAAGCTTTCTTT.

This clone was seen a single time. The V call is TRBV7-9, the J call TRBJ2-1; 7 bases are a match to TRBD2. The V gene end was trimmed by 2 bases and the J gene end by 9 bases; junction bases not matched to a gene: 10. The CDR3 runs to 15 residues. CDR1 is SEHNR and CDR2 is FQNEAQ in the germline V gene (reference sequence). The CDR3 spells CASSLPPRLAAEQFF. As DNA, the CDR3 is TGTGCCAGCAGCTTACCTCCGAGACTAGCAGCTGAGCAGTTCTTC.

V usage is TRBV6-1 and J usage is TRBJ2-1; TRBD1 matches at 8 bases. Germline V gives CDR1 MNHNS, CDR2 SASEGT. Unmatched junction bases numbered 5, after V lost 1 base and J lost 9 bases. CDR3 length: 14 residues. Here the CDR3 DNA reads TGTGCCAGCAGTGAAGTGTCAGGGGGCGGTGAGCAGTTCTTC. Its protein product is CASSEVSGGGEQFF.

The chain employs TRBV7-9 and TRBJ1-1; 7 bases agree with TRBD1. The V and J ends lost 5 bases and 1 base, in that order; junction bases with no gene match: 4. Per the germline V gene, CDR1 is SEHNR and CDR2 is FQNEAQ (reference sequence). This CDR3 comprises 14 residues. CDR3 bases: TGTGCCAGCAGCAGGGGGACAGAGAACACTGAAGCTTTCTTT. It codes for CASSRGTENTEAFF. Full variable domain (rest looked up from reference TRBV7-9 and TRBJ1-1): DTGVSQNPRHKITKRGQNVTFRCDPISEHNRLYWYRQTLGQGPEFLTYFQNEAQLEKSRLLSDRFSAERPKGSFSTLEIQRTEQGDSAMYLCASSRGTENTEAFFGQGTRLTVV.

As DNA, the CDR3 is TGTGCCAGCAGTGAAGATTCCTCCGGGGAGCTGTTTTTT. Encoded protein: CASSEDSSGELFF. V and J are TRBV2 and TRBJ2-2, with D hard to call. The CDR3 has 13 residues. Germline lookup yields CDR1 SNHLY and CDR2 FYNNEI. Trimming removed 1 base at V and 6 bases at J, with 6 bases between.

The chain links TRBV30 to TRBJ1-2; the D gene is possibly TRBD1 (6 bases). Trimming took 5 bases from V and 7 from J, leaving 17 bases between them. The CDR3 covers 13 residues. Germline CDR1 is GTSNPN and CDR2 is SVGIG (reference sequence). The CDR3 DNA reads as TGTGCCTGGGGGCCCATGGACAGACCTGGCTACACCTTC. Protein product: CAWGPMDRPGYTF.

The chain links TRBV11-2 to TRBJ2-2; D is perhaps TRBD2 (5 bases). The CDR3 contains 15 residues. The V gene's germline CDR1 is SGHAT and CDR2 FQNNGV. Trimming stripped 7 bases from V and 5 bases from J, with 17 bases between. The CDR3 coding sequence is TGTGCCAGCATCCCTCAGAGAGCGGCTACCGGGGAGCTGTTTTTT. Translation: CASIPQRAATGELFF.

This clone was counted only a few times. V usage is TRBV7-2 and J usage is TRBJ2-5, with 8 bases aligning to TRBD2. V lost 5 bases, J lost 7 bases, and 9 bases stayed unmatched. The CDR3 has 14 amino acids. Germline assignment: CDR1 SGHTA and CDR2 FQGNSA. CDR3 protein: CASSPGLAGGTQYF. CDR3 sequence (DNA): TGTGCCAGCAGCCCAGGACTAGCTGGAGGGACCCAGTACTTC. The variable domain in full, with the rest retrieved from reference TRBV7-2 and TRBJ2-5, is GAGVSQSPSNKVTEKGKDVELRCDPISGHTALYWYRQSLGQGLEFLIYFQGNSAPDKSGLPSDRFSAERTGGSVSTLTIQRTQQEDSAVYLCASSPGLAGGTQYFGPGTRLLVL.

This clone was seen once. This chain links TRBV27 with TRBJ1-1, with 10 bases fitting TRBD1. CDR3 length: 15 residues. The germline gives CDR1 MNHEY, CDR2 SMNVEV (reference sequence). The V gene end was trimmed by 4 bases and the J gene end by 5 bases; junction bases not matched to a gene: 7. The CDR3 is CASSSRDRGPTEAFF. CDR3 nucleotides: TGTGCCAGCAGTTCGAGAGACAGGGGGCCAACTGAAGCTTTCTTT.